This T cell receptor beta chain appears in the sequencing data of a study of CD8 T cells in ankylosing spondylitis. Study-level points and caveats: Reportedly, significant enrichment of disease-linked clones occurred in matched ankylosing spondylitis synovial fluid. Characteristic of ankylosing spondylitis blood, it appeared, was a TCR beta motif comprising several highly homologous variants.

V lost 0 bases and J lost 7, with 10 bases in between. Germline V gene sequence: CDR1 SGHTA, CDR2 FQGNSA. The CDR3 runs 15 residues. This clonotype appeared many times. Its antigen is unknown. In making TCR beta libraries, quantitative 5'-RACE with molecular barcodes was used. TCRdb recomputed calls from the 5' RACE reads with MiXCR, one row per CDR3 protein. The sample consists of around 540,000 distinct CDR3 sequences, approximately 12% of them appearing once. Source material: blood, either unsorted or a sorted T cell fraction (not recorded which). The origin of this receptor is a male donor with ankylosing spondylitis. V gene TRBV7-2 combines with J gene TRBJ1-6; the D gene is possibly TRBD1 (5 bases). The CDR3 loop reads CASSLAGPPNSPLHF. In nucleotides, the CDR3 is TGTGCCAGCAGCTTAGCGGGGCCGCCCAATTCACCCCTCCACTTT.